One sample yielded the 30 T cell receptor beta chains listed below, sequenced in a study of blood T cells in healthy people across ages. Next came a second PCR, run for about 7 to 11 cycles, which used a sample-barcoded 5' primer along with a J-beta primer mix. TCRdb reprocessed the 5' RACE reads via MiXCR and lists one record per CDR3 protein. The sample has some 1,500,000 distinct CDR3 sequences, roughly two fifths seen once. What was sequenced was blood. All receptors derive from a woman between 18 and 29 years old in good health.

The V and J genes are TRBV7-9 and TRBJ2-3, with D possibly matching TRBD2 (6 bases). Germline lookup yields CDR1 SEHNR and CDR2 FQNEAQ (reference sequence). Trimming cost V 6 bases and J 4 bases, with 8 bases left between them. The CDR3 is made up of 12 amino acids. The CDR3 loop is CASSRDSDTQYF. DNA of the CDR3: TGTGCCAGCAGTCGGGACTCAGATACGCAGTATTTT.

The CDR3 nucleotides are TGTGCCAGCAGCTTAGCGCACGGGGGGGGATTCTATGGCTACACCTTC. As protein: CASSLAHGGGFYGYTF. This sequence joins TRBV7-2 and TRBJ1-2, with D possibly matching TRBD1 (5 bases). V was pared by 0 bases and J by 4 bases, with 15 bases between. Germline CDR1 and CDR2: SGHTA and FQGNSA. The CDR3 has 16 amino acids.

This clonotype was seen a few times. CDR3 in amino acids: CASSSGHPYQPQHF. CDR3 DNA: TGTGCCAGCAGTTCTGGACATCCCTACCAGCCCCAGCATTTT. The chain carries TRBV12-3 or TRBV12-4 and TRBJ1-5; tentatively, D is TRBD1 (5 bases). V lost 4 bases to trimming and J lost 7 bases, with 14 bases between them. The CDR3 length is 14 residues.

This clonotype was counted only a few times. V and J are TRBV10-3 and TRBJ2-4, with D uncertain. CDR3 length: 14 residues. V was pared by 0 bases and J by 3 bases, with 6 bases between. CDR1 is ENHRY and CDR2 is SYGVKD in the germline V gene. The chain's CDR3 is CAISESNGKNIQYF. The CDR3 DNA reads as TGTGCCATCAGTGAGTCGAATGGCAAAAACATTCAGTACTTC.

Only a few counts were recorded for this clonotype. This rearrangement joins TRBV4-3 to TRBJ2-3, with no clear D. This CDR3 region has 19 residues. Trimming left V 4 bases short and J 2 bases short, with 25 bases between. Germline values: CDR1 LGHNA, CDR2 YSLEER. The CDR3 DNA reads TGCGCCAGCAGCCCGGTAGGGTTCTTCACCCCAACGGTCACAGATACGCAGTATTTT. Translation gives CASSPVGFFTPTVTDTQYF.

This clonotype was seen more than once but under ten times. The chain employs TRBV6-1 and TRBJ2-5, with D perhaps matching TRBD1 (5 bases). The CDR3 consists of 13 residues. V was cut by 8 bases and J by 5 bases, with 15 bases left in between. CDR1 is MNHNS and CDR2 is SASEGT in the germline V gene. The CDR3 bases are TGTGCCAGCGCCCGAGAGGCAGGGGAGACCCAGTACTTC. This codes for CASAREAGETQYF.

There are a few counts of this clonotype. This rearrangement joins TRBV20-1 to TRBJ2-1; TRBD2 aligns across 8 bases. V lost 4 bases, J lost 8 bases, and 10 bases stayed unmatched. This CDR3 contains 14 residues. CDR1 is DFQATT and CDR2 is SNEGSKA in the germline V gene (reference sequence). In DNA form, the CDR3 reads TGCAGTGCTACCGGGCGGGGGGCGCGGTATGAGCAGTTCTTC. Amino acids: CSATGRGARYEQFF.

The chain joins TRBV6-2 or TRBV6-3 to TRBJ2-5, with D possibly matching TRBD1 (6 bases). The DNA end is more similar to TRBJ2-7, so the J call may be wrong. Germline V gene data show CDR1 as MNHEY and CDR2 as SVGEGT. CDR3 length: 12 amino acids. The CDR3 DNA sequence: TGTGCCAGCAGACCAACAGGGATCGAGCAGTACTTC. The encoded protein is CASRPTGIEQYF.

The rearrangement uses TRBV4-1 and TRBJ2-1, with TRBD2 identical over 9 bases. The CDR3 sequence is 16 residues long. Germline V gene data show CDR1 as MGHRA and CDR2 as YSYEKL. V lost 0 bases to trimming and J lost 5 bases; unmatched junction nucleotides: 5. The CDR3, as DNA: TGCGCCAGCAGCCAAGATGGTAGCGGGGGAGACAATGAGCAGTTCTTC. Amino acid sequence: CASSQDGSGGDNEQFF.

Written as DNA, the CDR3 is TGTGCCAGCAGCTTGAGCTGGACTAGCGGTACCTACAATGAGCAGTTCTTC. Translating gives CASSLSWTSGTYNEQFF. This chain uses TRBV11-2 with TRBJ2-1; 10 bases agree with TRBD2. Germline CDR1 reads SGHAT; CDR2 reads FQNNGV. The CDR3 extends over 17 amino acids. The trim removed 3 bases at V and 2 bases at J, leaving 7 bases unmatched.

This sequence joins TRBV12-3 or TRBV12-4 and TRBJ2-3; 10 bases are a match to TRBD1. There are 15 residues in the CDR3. The junction had 12 bases not matched to a gene; V was cut back by 6 bases and J by 9 bases. CDR3 in DNA: TGTGCCAGCAGGGGACAGGGGACAGGTCATGTCACGCAGTATTTT. Translating it yields CASRGQGTGHVTQYF.

A single count supports this clonotype. The rearrangement joins TRBV4-3 to TRBJ2-7; TRBD1 is a possible D gene (5 bases). The CDR3 is made up of 16 amino acids. V lost 1 base and J lost 7, with 20 bases in between. Per the germline V gene, CDR1 is LGHNA and CDR2 is YSLEER. CDR3 DNA: TGCGCCAGCAGCCAAGGGAGCCAGGGCCCCTACAATGAGCAGTACTTC. It is translated as CASSQGSQGPYNEQYF.

This chain connects TRBV20-1 to TRBJ1-1; 9 nucleotides align to TRBD1. Per the germline V gene, CDR1 is DFQATT and CDR2 is SNEGSKA (reference sequence). The CDR3 is made up of 16 amino acids. V shed 2 bases, J shed 0 bases, and the junction held 7 bases outside the gene matches. CDR3 loop: CSARKQGAPMNTEAFF. CDR3 DNA sequence: TGCAGTGCTAGAAAACAGGGGGCCCCAATGAACACTGAAGCTTTCTTT.

This clonotype was counted only a few times. The chain has TRBV7-2 and TRBJ2-1; D is possibly TRBD1 (5 bases). This CDR3 comprises 13 residues. CDR1 and CDR2 (germline): SGHTA, FQGNSA. Between the trimmed V and J ends, which lost 4 bases and 5 bases, there was a span of 9 bases. CDR3 in DNA: TGTGCCAGCAGCTCGTCACAGGACAATGAGCAGTTCTTC. Translated, it gives CASSSSQDNEQFF.

This clonotype was counted only a few times. The chain joins TRBV20-1 to TRBJ2-7, with no clear D. Per the germline V gene, CDR1 is DFQATT and CDR2 is SNEGSKA (reference sequence). The CDR3 length is 15 residues. V lost 0 bases and J lost 1, with 13 bases in between. In nucleotides, the CDR3 is TGCAGTGCTAGAGATAGGGCAACCATTTCCTACGAGCAGTACTTC. It specifies CSARDRATISYEQYF.

This clonotype occurred a few times. The chain joins TRBV5-6 to TRBJ2-1; 7 bases match TRBD2. Germline V gives CDR1 SGHDT, CDR2 YYEEEE. V lost 1 base, J lost 4 bases, and 8 bases stayed unmatched. This CDR3 has 16 amino acids. The DNA for the CDR3 is TGTGCCAGCAGCTTGCGATTGGTAGCGGGTTACAATGAGCAGTTCTTC. Protein: CASSLRLVAGYNEQFF.

This clonotype turned up a few times. The gene calls are TRBV12-3 or TRBV12-4 and TRBJ1-2; D is undetermined. Trimming removed 6 bases from V and 4 bases from J, with 12 bases in between. The CDR3 runs 13 residues. Here the CDR3 DNA reads TGTGCCAGCAGCGCCTCTCCGGCCTATGGCTACACCTTC. Translated: CASSASPAYGYTF.

This clonotype appeared a single time. The V call is TRBV4-3, the J call TRBJ1-1; TRBD1 might be the D (5 bases). Germline loops: CDR1 LGHNA, CDR2 YSLEER. V shed 1 base and J shed 5 bases, with 11 bases lying between them. This CDR3 is built from 14 residues. This CDR3 is CASSQGEQETEAFF. The DNA for the CDR3 is TGCGCCAGCAGCCAAGGGGAACAGGAGACTGAAGCTTTCTTT.

The chain recombines TRBV7-8 with TRBJ2-5, with D unclear. V gave up 5 bases and J gave up 4 bases, with 14 bases separating them. This CDR3 region has 14 residues. Germline V lookup: CDR1 SGHVS, CDR2 FQNEAQ. The CDR3 DNA reads as TGTGCCAGCAGCCCCCGGTCCCTCGGAGAGACCCAGTACTTC. Its protein is CASSPRSLGETQYF.

Many counts were recorded for this clonotype. The chain carries TRBV4-2 and TRBJ2-3; D ambiguous. The CDR3 consists of 15 residues. Germline CDR1 LGHNA, CDR2 YNFKEQ. Trimming cost V 0 bases and J 6 bases, with 13 bases left between them. The CDR3, as DNA: TGTGCCAGCAGCCAAGAGGGCAACCCCTCCGATACGCAGTATTTT. Translation gives CASSQEGNPSDTQYF.

This clonotype has a count of ten or more. The chain combines TRBV12-3 or TRBV12-4 with TRBJ2-6; tentatively, D is TRBD1 (6 bases). V dropped 5 bases and J dropped 0 bases, with 8 bases sitting between them. The CDR3 runs 15 residues. The CDR3 DNA sequence: TGTGCCAGCAGTAGGACAGCCTCTGGGGCCAACGTCCTGACTTTC. Translated: CASSRTASGANVLTF.

The chain links TRBV27 to TRBJ2-1, with 12 bases fitting TRBD2. The CDR3 sequence is 16 residues long. After removal of 7 bases from V and 2 bases from J, the junction contained 6 bases not matched to a gene. The germline V gene has CDR1 MNHEY and CDR2 SMNVEV (reference sequence). The CDR3 DNA is TGTGCCAGCATGGCTAGCGGGGGGGGTACCTACAATGAGCAGTTCTTC. The encoded protein is CASMASGGGTYNEQFF.

This clonotype turned up a few times. The rearrangement joins TRBV18 to TRBJ2-7, with a tentative D call TRBD2 (5 bases). Trimming cost V 1 base and J 5 bases, with 12 bases left between them. The germline CDR1 and CDR2 sequences are KGHSH and LQKENI. This CDR3 comprises 14 residues. CDR3 sequence (DNA): TGTGCCAGCTCACCACGGTCCTTAGCGAACGAGCAGTACTTC. The encoded protein is CASSPRSLANEQYF.

This clonotype was found a few times. The chain couples TRBV4-1 to TRBJ1-4; D is possibly TRBD1 (6 bases). CDR1 is MGHRA, CDR2 YSYEKL, per germline. Trimming stripped 4 bases from V and 6 bases from J, with 18 bases between. This CDR3 has 16 residues. The CDR3 DNA reads as TGCGCCAGCAGCCCTAGCGGGGCAGGGGTCTATGAAAAACTGTTTTTT. It translates to CASSPSGAGVYEKLFF.

At least ten counts were recorded for this clonotype. The V and J genes are TRBV15 and TRBJ2-1; TRBD1 is a possible D gene (6 bases). CDR1 and CDR2 (germline): LNHNV, YYDKDF (reference sequence). The CDR3 sequence is 17 residues long. Trimming took off 2 bases at V and 2 bases at J, with 16 bases between the two ends. This CDR3 reads CATSRPGQKTPYNEQFF. The DNA of the CDR3 is TGTGCCACCAGCAGACCGGGACAAAAGACCCCCTACAATGAGCAGTTCTTC.

The genes are TRBV4-3 and TRBJ2-1, with 7 bases that match TRBD2. Trimming at V came to 4 bases and at J to 3 bases, leaving 9 bases not matched to a gene. Germline CDR1 reads LGHNA; CDR2 reads YSLEER. The CDR3 has 16 amino acids. As DNA, the CDR3 is TGCGCCAGCAGCCGCCAGTGGGCTAGCGGCTACAATGAGCAGTTCTTC. Protein: CASSRQWASGYNEQFF.

The chain combines TRBV27 with TRBJ2-3, with TRBD1 identical over 7 bases. V dropped 0 bases and J dropped 7; count of bases not matched to a gene: 10. This CDR3 comprises 16 residues. Germline V lookup: CDR1 MNHEY, CDR2 SMNVEV (reference sequence). The CDR3: CASSLSVGQSKYTQYF. CDR3 nucleotide sequence: TGTGCCAGCAGTTTATCGGTGGGACAGTCGAAATATACGCAGTATTTT.

This clonotype came up a few times. The rearrangement links TRBV6-2 or TRBV6-3 to TRBJ2-2, with 11 bases fitting TRBD2. The CDR3 is 16 amino acids. Trimming cost V 5 bases and J 4 bases; bases outside gene matches: 6. Germline V lookup: CDR1 MNHEY, CDR2 SVGEGT. CDR3 in DNA: TGTGCCAGCAGTCGAACTAGCGGGAGAGTCACCGGGGAGCTGTTTTTT. Its translation is CASSRTSGRVTGELFF.

The chain carries TRBV20-1 and TRBJ2-1, with D possibly being TRBD2 (5 bases). The V end was cut by 4 bases, the J end by 6 bases, with 13 bases between. The CDR3 contains 13 residues. CDR1 and CDR2 (germline): DFQATT, SNEGSKA (reference sequence). The CDR3 DNA reads as TGCAGTGCTATTGTCCTAGCCCTCAATGAGCAGTTCTTC. Its translation is CSAIVLALNEQFF.

Note on this clonotype: Germline is not matched at one junction end, which may reflect a read error. The chain links TRBV9 to TRBJ1-4; no definite D call. CDR3 length: 14 residues. The germline V gene encodes CDR1 SGDLS and CDR2 YYNGEE. This CDR3 is CASSVDGRNEELFF. The CDR3 region has the DNA TGTGCCAGCAGCGTAGACGGGAGAAATGAAGAACTGTTTTTT.